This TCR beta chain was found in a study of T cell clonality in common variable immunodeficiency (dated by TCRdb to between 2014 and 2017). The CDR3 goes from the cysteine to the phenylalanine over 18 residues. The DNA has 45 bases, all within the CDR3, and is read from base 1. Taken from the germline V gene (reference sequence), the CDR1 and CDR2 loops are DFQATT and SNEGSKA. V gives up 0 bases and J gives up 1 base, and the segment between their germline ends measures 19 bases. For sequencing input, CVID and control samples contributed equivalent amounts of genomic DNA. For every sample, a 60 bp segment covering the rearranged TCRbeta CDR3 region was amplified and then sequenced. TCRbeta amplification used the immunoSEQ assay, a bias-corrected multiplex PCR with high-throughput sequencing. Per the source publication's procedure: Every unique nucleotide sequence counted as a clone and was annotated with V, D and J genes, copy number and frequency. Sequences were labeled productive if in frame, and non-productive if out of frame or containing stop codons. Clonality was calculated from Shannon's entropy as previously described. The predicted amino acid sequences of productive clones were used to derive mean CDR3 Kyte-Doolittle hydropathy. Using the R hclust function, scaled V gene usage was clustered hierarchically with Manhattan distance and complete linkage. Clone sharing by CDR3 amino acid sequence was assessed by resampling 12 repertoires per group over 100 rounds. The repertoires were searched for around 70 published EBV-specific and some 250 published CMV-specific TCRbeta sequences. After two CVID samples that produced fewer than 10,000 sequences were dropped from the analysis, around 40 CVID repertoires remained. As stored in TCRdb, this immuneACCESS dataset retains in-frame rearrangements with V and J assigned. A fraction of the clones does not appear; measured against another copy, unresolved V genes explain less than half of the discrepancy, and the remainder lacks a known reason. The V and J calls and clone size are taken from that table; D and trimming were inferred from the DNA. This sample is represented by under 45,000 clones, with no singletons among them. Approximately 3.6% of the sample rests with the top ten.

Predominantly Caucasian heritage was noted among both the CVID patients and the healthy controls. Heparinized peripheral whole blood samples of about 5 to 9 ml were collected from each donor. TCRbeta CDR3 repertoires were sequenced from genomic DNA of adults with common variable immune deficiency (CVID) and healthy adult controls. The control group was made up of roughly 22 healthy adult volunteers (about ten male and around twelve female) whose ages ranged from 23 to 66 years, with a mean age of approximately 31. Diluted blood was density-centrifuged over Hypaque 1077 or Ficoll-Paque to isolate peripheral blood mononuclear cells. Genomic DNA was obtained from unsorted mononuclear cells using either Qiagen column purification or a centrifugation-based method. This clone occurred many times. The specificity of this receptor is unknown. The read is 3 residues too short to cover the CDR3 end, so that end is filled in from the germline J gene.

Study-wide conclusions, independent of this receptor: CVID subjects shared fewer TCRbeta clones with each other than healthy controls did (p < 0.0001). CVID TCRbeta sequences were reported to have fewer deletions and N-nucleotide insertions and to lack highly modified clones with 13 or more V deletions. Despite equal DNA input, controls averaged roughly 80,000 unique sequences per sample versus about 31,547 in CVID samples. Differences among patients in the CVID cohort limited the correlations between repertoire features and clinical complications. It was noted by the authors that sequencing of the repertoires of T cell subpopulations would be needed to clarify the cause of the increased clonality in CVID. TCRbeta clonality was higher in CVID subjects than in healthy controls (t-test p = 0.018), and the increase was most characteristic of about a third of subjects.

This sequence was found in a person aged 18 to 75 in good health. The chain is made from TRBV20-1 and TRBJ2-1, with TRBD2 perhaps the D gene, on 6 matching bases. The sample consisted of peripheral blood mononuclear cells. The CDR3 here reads CSARDLRLVGISYNEQFF. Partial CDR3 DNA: TGCAGTGCTAGAGATCTCCGACTAGTCGGAATTTCCTACAATGAG.